The 24 T cell receptor beta chains presented below share a single source sample, sequenced in a study of PD-L1 blockade in urothelial cancer. The data were produced by immunoSEQ multiplex PCR, yet TCRdb's version contains in-frame clones alone and is incomplete. The table lists fewer than 40,000 clones, more than 80% of them singletons. This material consisted of PBMCs, taken around atezolizumab (anti-PD-L1) treatment. Receptor source: a man in his 70s with urothelial cancer.

The chain couples TRBV5-1 to TRBJ2-5, with TRBD2 as a possible D gene (6 bases). This CDR3 comprises 14 residues. CDR1 is SGHRS, CDR2 YFSETQ, per germline. The ends were cut back, 0 bases at V and 5 bases at J, with 11 bases in the middle. The CDR3 DNA follows: TGCGCCAGCAGCTTGGTTCTCAGCGGGGAGACCCAGTACTTC. It specifies CASSLVLSGETQYF.

The chain has TRBV10-1 and TRBJ2-1, with 12 bases identical to TRBD2. There are 15 residues in the CDR3. V shed 3 bases, J shed 6 bases, and the junction held 3 bases outside the gene matches. Germline CDR1 reads WNHNN; CDR2 reads SYGVQD (reference sequence). This CDR3 is CASSEQLAGGNEQFF. CDR3 nucleotide sequence: TGCGCCAGCAGTGAACAACTAGCGGGAGGCAATGAGCAGTTCTTC.

This chain joins TRBV11-2 and TRBJ1-2; 10 nucleotides line up with TRBD1. The CDR3 runs 15 residues. The germline CDR1 and CDR2 sequences are SGHAT and FQNNGV. V dropped 1 base and J dropped 4; count of bases not matched to a gene: 3. This CDR3 is CASSLARDRGYGYTF. In DNA, the CDR3 is TGTGCCAGCAGCTTAGCCCGGGACAGGGGCTATGGCTACACCTTC.

This clone was recorded once. The chain employs TRBV19 and TRBJ2-3; possible D gene TRBD1, 6 bases. CDR1 and CDR2 (germline): LNHDA, SQIVND (reference sequence). The CDR3 contains 15 residues. Trimming shortened V by 8 bases and J by 1 base, and 16 bases separated the two germline ends. CDR3 region: CASEGNRDRTDTQYF. As DNA, the CDR3 is TGTGCCAGTGAAGGCAACAGGGATCGCACAGATACGCAGTATTTT.

This chain joins TRBV27 and TRBJ2-7, with TRBD1 matching over 7 bases. CDR1 is MNHEY and CDR2 is SMNVEV in the germline V gene (reference sequence). The CDR3 has 14 amino acids. J lost 5 bases, V lost 6 bases, and 10 bases had no gene match. The CDR3 sequence is CASSPRQGPNEQYF. CDR3 nucleotide sequence: TGTGCCAGCAGCCCTAGACAGGGCCCCAACGAGCAGTACTTC.

This chain connects TRBV7-9 to TRBJ1-4; 9 bases agree with TRBD1. CDR1 and CDR2 from the germline V gene are SEHNR and FQNEAQ (reference sequence). This CDR3 has 15 amino acids. V shed 4 bases, J shed 7 bases, and the junction held 7 bases outside the gene matches. In nucleotides, the CDR3 is TGTGCCAGCAGCTGGCGGACAGGGGTGGGTGAAAAACTGTTTTTT. It yields the protein CASSWRTGVGEKLFF.

The rearrangement uses TRBV4-1 and TRBJ2-7, with TRBD1 identical over 9 bases. Germline CDR1 reads MGHRA; CDR2 reads YSYEKL. CDR3 length: 16 amino acids. V was clipped by 0 bases and J by 2 bases; unmatched bases: 5. CDR3 nucleotide sequence: TGCGCCAGCAGCCAAGATCCGGACAGGGGAGCCTACGAGCAGTACTTC. This codes for CASSQDPDRGAYEQYF.

The chain links TRBV7-7 to TRBJ2-5; 9 positions match TRBD2. Per the germline V gene, CDR1 is SSHAT and CDR2 is FNYEAQ (reference sequence). V shed 1 base and J 5 bases; nucleotides not matched to a gene: 5. CDR3 length: 15 residues. The CDR3 nucleotides are TGTGCCAGCAGCTTAGGACTAGCGGTACGGGAGACCCAGTACTTC. This sequence encodes CASSLGLAVRETQYF.

The chain recombines TRBV5-1 with TRBJ2-3; the match to TRBD2 covers 7 bases. J was trimmed by 0 bases and V by 7 bases; bases with no gene match: 5. The CDR3 length is 14 residues. The germline V gene encodes CDR1 SGHRS and CDR2 YFSETQ. CDR3 sequence: CASGRGGSTDTQYF. DNA of the CDR3: TGCGCCAGCGGGAGGGGCGGGAGCACAGATACGCAGTATTTT.

The chain couples TRBV21-1 to TRBJ2-5; TRBD2 is the table's D call, not checked against the DNA. TRBV21-1 is shown as a pseudogene. The CDR3 runs to 17 residues. The CDR3 DNA reads TGTGCCAGCACAAGGGGGACTAGGACTAGCGGGATGGAGACCCAGTACTTC. Translated: CASTRGTRTSGMETQYF.

The chain recombines TRBV5-4 with TRBJ2-3, with 9 bases matching TRBD1. The CDR3 contains 18 residues. After removal of 6 bases from V and 0 bases from J, the junction contained 14 bases not matched to a gene. Germline V gives CDR1 SGHNT, CDR2 YYREEE (reference sequence). This chain's CDR3 is CASTRRTGALVSTDTQYF. CDR3 nucleotide sequence: TGTGCCAGCACAAGAAGGACAGGGGCCCTGGTCAGCACAGATACGCAGTATTTT.

This clone was seen a handful of times. The chain employs TRBV19 and TRBJ2-2, with unresolved D. CDR1 and CDR2 (germline): LNHDA, SQIVND (reference sequence). This CDR3 region has 14 residues. V was shortened by 0 bases and J by 13 bases, with 15 bases between the two germline ends. CDR3 residues: CASSIDSSLWLLFF. The CDR3, as DNA: TGTGCCAGTAGTATAGACTCATCCCTCTGGCTGCTGTTTTTT.

This clone was observed a single time. The J gene is TRBJ2-1, the V gene TRBV7-2, with D perhaps matching TRBD2 (6 bases). The V gene's germline CDR1 is SGHTA and CDR2 FQGNSA. This CDR3 has 15 amino acids. V lost 5 bases to trimming and J lost 3 bases, with 14 bases between them. The CDR3 nucleotides are TGTGCCAGCAGCCCCGGGACTGGCTACTACAATGAGCAGTTCTTC. Amino acids: CASSPGTGYYNEQFF.

The chain carries TRBV2 and TRBJ2-3; TRBD2 agrees at 7 bases. CDR3 size: 19 residues. Germline CDR1 SNHLY, CDR2 FYNNEI. The junction had 23 bases not matched to a gene; V was cut back by 5 bases and J by 6 bases. In DNA, the CDR3 is TGTGCCAGCAGTCAACGACTTAAGGACCAGCGGGAAGACATCGATACGCAGTATTTT. This sequence encodes CASSQRLKDQREDIDTQYF.

The rearrangement links TRBV28 to TRBJ2-1; weak D call: TRBD2 (7 bases). Trimming removed 9 bases at V and 1 base at J, with 13 bases between. The CDR3 runs to 14 residues. Germline assignment: CDR1 MDHEN and CDR2 SYDVKM. The CDR3: CASLQGGSYNEQFF. The CDR3 DNA reads as TGTGCCAGTTTACAGGGAGGGTCCTACAATGAGCAGTTCTTC.

The V and J genes are TRBV10-2 and TRBJ2-3, with a possible D match to TRBD2 (6 bases). The V and J ends lost 7 bases and 2 bases respectively, with 16 bases between them. The CDR3 loop spans 15 amino acids. In germline, CDR1 is WSHSY, CDR2 SAAADI. The CDR3 region has the DNA TGCGCCAGCAAGGAGGGACCAAGCTTCACAGATACGCAGTATTTT. Protein product: CASKEGPSFTDTQYF.

The chain combines TRBV10-2 with TRBJ2-1; 12 bases are shared with TRBD2. Germline values: CDR1 WSHSY, CDR2 SAAADI. CDR3 length: 17 amino acids. Trimming took 4 bases from V and 1 from J; bases not matched to a gene: 5. CDR3 DNA sequence: TGCGCCAGCAGTGTGCTAGCGGGAGGGTTTTCCTACAATGAGCAGTTCTTC. It codes for CASSVLAGGFSYNEQFF.

The chain recombines TRBV28 with TRBJ1-3; D perhaps matches TRBD1 (5 bases). The CDR3 is 15 amino acids. V lost 6 bases and J lost 0, with 12 bases in between. Germline CDR1 is MDHEN and CDR2 is SYDVKM. Here the CDR3 DNA reads TGTGCCAGCAGCCATCGGGGGATCTCTGGAAACACCATATATTTT. Residues: CASSHRGISGNTIYF.

J is TRBJ1-5 and V is TRBV27; TRBD1 might be the D (6 bases). The CDR3 sequence is 15 residues long. Germline assignment: CDR1 MNHEY and CDR2 SMNVEV (reference sequence). V lost 4 bases, J lost 3 bases, and 13 bases lay in between. CDR3 DNA: TGTGCCAGCAGTTCCTACCGGGACAACAATCAGCCCCAGCATTTT. It encodes CASSSYRDNNQPQHF.

The genes are TRBV5-1 and TRBJ1-1, with D possibly matching TRBD1 (5 bases). The CDR3 runs 13 residues. Germline assignment: CDR1 SGHRS and CDR2 YFSETQ. The V end lost 6 bases, the J end lost 2 bases, and 11 bases lay between the germline ends. The CDR3 region is CASKIQENTEAFF. The CDR3 DNA sequence: TGCGCCAGCAAAATACAGGAAAACACTGAAGCTTTCTTT.

This chain connects TRBV7-2 to TRBJ1-1; 8 positions agree with TRBD1. The germline gives CDR1 SGHTA, CDR2 FQGNSA. Germline trimming cut 3 bases from V and 4 bases from J; bases unmatched to any gene: 4. The CDR3 consists of 14 residues. The CDR3 sequence is CASSLLTGGTEAFF. CDR3 DNA: TGTGCCAGCAGCTTGTTAACAGGGGGCACTGAAGCTTTCTTT.

V gene TRBV19 combines with J gene TRBJ2-5, with TRBD1 matching over 8 bases. V lost 1 base and J lost 6; bases outside the gene matches: 4. The CDR3 has 14 residues. Germline V gene sequence: CDR1 LNHDA, CDR2 SQIVND (reference sequence). The CDR3 DNA reads as TGTGCCAGTAGTATAGGGCAGGGGGCAAAGACCCAGTACTTC. Amino acid sequence: CASSIGQGAKTQYF.

The J gene is TRBJ1-1, the V gene TRBV5-6, with D perhaps matching TRBD1 (6 bases). CDR3 length equals 12 residues. Looked up from germline, CDR1 is SGHDT and CDR2 is YYEEEE. Trimming pared 4 bases from V and 6 bases from J, leaving 10 bases between. The CDR3 DNA follows: TGTGCCAGCAGCGGTGGACAGCCTGAAGCTTTCTTT. Amino acids: CASSGGQPEAFF.

The J gene is TRBJ1-1, the V gene TRBV7-8; D ambiguous. Germline-derived CDR1 and CDR2 are SGHVS and FQNEAQ. Trimming took 0 bases from V and 1 from J, leaving 15 bases between them. The CDR3 runs to 17 residues. CDR3 sequence: CASSLAPLRVKNTEAFF. The DNA of the CDR3 is TGTGCCAGCAGCTTAGCGCCCCTGAGGGTCAAGAACACTGAAGCTTTCTTT.